This TCR beta chain comes out of a study of T-cell reconstitution after alpha-beta-depleted transplantation in children. Unique molecular identifiers were incorporated into the prepared TCRbeta library. TCRdb used MiXCR to reprocess the PCR reads, holding one entry per CDR3 protein. The repertoire holds around 45,000 distinct CDR3 sequences, with approximately 52% as singletons. To note about this clonotype: What it recognizes is unknown.

Broader study findings: Several hundred expanded graft clones reportedly gave rise to the alpha-beta T cells present about two months after transplant. Newly made T cells mostly supplied T-cell counts and diversity one year after transplant.

This TCR was recovered from a boy under two years old with SCID, due to receive a stem cell transplant. The source was peripheral blood, collected before TCRalphabeta/CD19-depleted stem cell transplant.

The CDR3 sequence is CASTSGAGANVLTF. The CDR3 nucleotides are TGCGCCAGCACTTCTGGGGCTGGGGCCAACGTCCTGACTTTC. This chain connects TRBV10-2 to TRBJ2-6; D unresolved. CDR3 size: 14 residues. Trimming removed 7 bases at V and 2 bases at J, with 9 bases between. Per the germline V gene, CDR1 is WSHSY and CDR2 is SAAADI.